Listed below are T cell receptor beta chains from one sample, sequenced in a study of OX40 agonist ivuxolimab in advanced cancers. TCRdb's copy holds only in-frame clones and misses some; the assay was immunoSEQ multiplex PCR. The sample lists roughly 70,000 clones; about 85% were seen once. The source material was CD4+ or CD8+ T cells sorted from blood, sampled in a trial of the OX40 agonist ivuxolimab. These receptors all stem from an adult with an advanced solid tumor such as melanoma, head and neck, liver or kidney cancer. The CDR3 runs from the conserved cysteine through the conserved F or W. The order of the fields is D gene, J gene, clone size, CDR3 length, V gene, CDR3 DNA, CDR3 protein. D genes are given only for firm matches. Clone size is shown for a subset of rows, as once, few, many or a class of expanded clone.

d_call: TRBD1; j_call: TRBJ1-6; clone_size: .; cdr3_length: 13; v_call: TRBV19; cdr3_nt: TGTGCCAGTAGCTACAGGGGTGGCTCACCCCTCCACTTT; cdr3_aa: CASSYRGGSPLHF
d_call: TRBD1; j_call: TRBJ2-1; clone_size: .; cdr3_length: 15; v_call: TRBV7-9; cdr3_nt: TGTGCCAGCAGCTTAGGTTCAAACAGGGGCAATGAGCAGTTCTTC; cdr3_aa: CASSLGSNRGNEQFF
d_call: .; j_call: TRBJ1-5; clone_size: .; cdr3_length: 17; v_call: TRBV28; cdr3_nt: TGTGCCAGTCGTCCCGGACAGAGACATTATAGCAATCAGCCCCAGCATTTT; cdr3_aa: CASRPGQRHYSNQPQHF
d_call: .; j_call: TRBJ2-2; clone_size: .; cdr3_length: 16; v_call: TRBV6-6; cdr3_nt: TGTGCCAGCAGTTATATCTCCTACAGGAACACCGGGGAGCTGTTTTTT; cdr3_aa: CASSYISYRNTGELFF
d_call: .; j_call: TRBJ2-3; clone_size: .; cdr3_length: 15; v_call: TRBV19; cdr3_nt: TGTGCCAGTAGTTGGCGGCAGGCTGGCACAGATACGCAGTATTTT; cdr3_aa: CASSWRQAGTDTQYF
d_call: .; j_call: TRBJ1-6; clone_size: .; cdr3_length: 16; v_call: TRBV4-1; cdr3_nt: TGCGCCAGCAGCCAAGGGTCAGGCCCCCATTTATCACCCCTCCACTTT; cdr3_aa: CASSQGSGPHLSPLHF
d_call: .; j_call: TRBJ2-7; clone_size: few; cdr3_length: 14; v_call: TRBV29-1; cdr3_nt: TGCAGCGTAGGTGACAGCAACAAAGACTACGAGCAGTACTTC; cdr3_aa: CSVGDSNKDYEQYF
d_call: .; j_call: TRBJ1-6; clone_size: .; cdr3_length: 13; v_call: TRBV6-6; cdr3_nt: TGTGCCAGCAGGGTGGAGAGGAACTCACCCCTCCACTTT; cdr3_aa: CASRVERNSPLHF
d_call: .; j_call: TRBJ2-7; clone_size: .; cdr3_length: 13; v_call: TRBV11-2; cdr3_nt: TGTGCCAGCAGCTTAGGGGCTCAGTACGAGCAGTACTTC; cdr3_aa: CASSLGAQYEQYF
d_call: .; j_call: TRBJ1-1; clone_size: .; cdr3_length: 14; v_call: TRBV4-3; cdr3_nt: TGCGCCAGCAGCCAAGTTGGACGGAGCACTGAAGCTTTCTTT; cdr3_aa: CASSQVGRSTEAFF
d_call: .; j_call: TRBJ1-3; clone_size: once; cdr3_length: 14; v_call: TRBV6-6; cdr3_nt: TGTGCCAGCAGTTACTCTAACCCGTCAAACACCATATATTTT; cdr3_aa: CASSYSNPSNTIYF
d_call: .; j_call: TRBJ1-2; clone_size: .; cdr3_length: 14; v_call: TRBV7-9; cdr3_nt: TGTGCCAGCAGCGCCCTCGGGCGGACCTATGGCTACACCTTC; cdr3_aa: CASSALGRTYGYTF
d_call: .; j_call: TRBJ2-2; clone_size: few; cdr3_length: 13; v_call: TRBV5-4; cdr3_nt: TGTGCCAGCAGCTTGGAGGGGACCGGGGAGCTGTTTTTT; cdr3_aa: CASSLEGTGELFF
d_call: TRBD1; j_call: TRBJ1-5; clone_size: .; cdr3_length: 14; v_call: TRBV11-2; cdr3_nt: TGTGCCAGCAGCTTAGGGAACAGGGGCCAGCCCCAGCATTTT; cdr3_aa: CASSLGNRGQPQHF
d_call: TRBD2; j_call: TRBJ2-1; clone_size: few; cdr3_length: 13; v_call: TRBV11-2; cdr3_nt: TGTGCCAGCAGCTTAGCAGGTGGGGGGGATCCGTTCTTC; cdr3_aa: CASSLAGGGDPFF
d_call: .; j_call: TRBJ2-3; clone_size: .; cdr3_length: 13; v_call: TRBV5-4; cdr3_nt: TGTGCCAGCAGCTCTTTCGACACAGATACGCAGTATTTT; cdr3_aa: CASSSFDTDTQYF
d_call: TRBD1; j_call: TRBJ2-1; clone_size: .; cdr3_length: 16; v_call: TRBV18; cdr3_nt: TGTGCCAGCTCACCACCCGAGGGACAGGGGGGGAATGAGCAGTTCTTC; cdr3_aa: CASSPPEGQGGNEQFF
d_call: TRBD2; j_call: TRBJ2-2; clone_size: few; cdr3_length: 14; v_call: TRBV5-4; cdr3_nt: TGTGCCAGCAGCTTAGCGGGAGTCACCGGGGAGCTGTTTTTT; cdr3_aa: CASSLAGVTGELFF
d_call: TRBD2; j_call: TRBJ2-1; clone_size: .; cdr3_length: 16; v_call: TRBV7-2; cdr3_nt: TGTGCCAGCAGTGTTTGGGGTAGCGGGGGGTACAATGAGCAGTTCTTC; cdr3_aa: CASSVWGSGGYNEQFF
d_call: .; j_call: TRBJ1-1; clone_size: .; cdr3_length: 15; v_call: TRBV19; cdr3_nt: TGTGCCAGTAGTATAGGTTCGGGGGGGGACACTGAAGCTTTCTTT; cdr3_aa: CASSIGSGGDTEAFF
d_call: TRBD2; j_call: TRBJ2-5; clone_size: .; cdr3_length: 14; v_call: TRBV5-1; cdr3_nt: TGCGCCAGCAGCTTTAGCGGGAGAGAAGAGACCCAGTACTTC; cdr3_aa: CASSFSGREETQYF
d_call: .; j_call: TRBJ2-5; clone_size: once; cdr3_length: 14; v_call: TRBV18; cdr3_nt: TGTGCCAGCTCACCGTCCCTGGAGGTAGAGACCCAGTACTTC; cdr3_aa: CASSPSLEVETQYF
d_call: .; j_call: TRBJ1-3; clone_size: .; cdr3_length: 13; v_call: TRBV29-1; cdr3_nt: TGCAGCGTTGGGTCCGTCTCTGGAAACACCATATATTTT; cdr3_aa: CSVGSVSGNTIYF
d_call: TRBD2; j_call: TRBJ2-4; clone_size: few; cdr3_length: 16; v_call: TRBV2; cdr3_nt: TGTGCCAGCAGAAGGGTTAGGACTAGCGGGGACCGTTTACAGTACTTC; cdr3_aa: CASRRVRTSGDRLQYF
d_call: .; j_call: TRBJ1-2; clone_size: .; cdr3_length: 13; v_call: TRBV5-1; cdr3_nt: TGCGCCAGCAGCAATGACGGATTCTATGGCTACACCTTC; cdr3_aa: CASSNDGFYGYTF
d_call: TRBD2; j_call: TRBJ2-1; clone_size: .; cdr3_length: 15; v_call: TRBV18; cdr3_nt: TGTGCCAGCTCACCCCGGACTAGCGGGGGCGATGAGCAGTTCTTC; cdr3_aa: CASSPRTSGGDEQFF
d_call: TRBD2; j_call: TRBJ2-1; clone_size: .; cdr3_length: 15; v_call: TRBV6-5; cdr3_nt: TGTGCCAGCCGCGGGTTATGGGGGGGATACAATGAGCAGTTCTTC; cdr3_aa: CASRGLWGGYNEQFF
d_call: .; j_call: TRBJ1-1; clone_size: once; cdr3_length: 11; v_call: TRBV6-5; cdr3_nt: TGTGCCAGCAACTCAGGGTTTTCGGCTTTCTTT; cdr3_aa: CASNSGFSAFF
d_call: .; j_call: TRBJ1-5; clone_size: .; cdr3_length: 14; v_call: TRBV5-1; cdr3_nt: TGCGCCAGCGCTAACCGGGCTGGGGAACAGCCCCAGCATTTT; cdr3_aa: CASANRAGEQPQHF
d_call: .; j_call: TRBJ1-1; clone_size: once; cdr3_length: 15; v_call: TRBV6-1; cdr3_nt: TGTGCCAGCAGTGCTACAACAGGAGGAAACACTGAAGCTTTCTTT; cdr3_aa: CASSATTGGNTEAFF
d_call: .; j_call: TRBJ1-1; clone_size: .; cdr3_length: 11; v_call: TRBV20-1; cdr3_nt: TGCAGTGCTAGGGCTTACACTGAAGCTTTCTTT; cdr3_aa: CSARAYTEAFF
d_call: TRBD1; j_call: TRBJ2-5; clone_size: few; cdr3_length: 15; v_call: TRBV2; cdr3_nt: TGTGCCAGCATTCCGGGACAGGGTAGACGAGAGACCCAGTACTTC; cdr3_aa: CASIPGQGRRETQYF
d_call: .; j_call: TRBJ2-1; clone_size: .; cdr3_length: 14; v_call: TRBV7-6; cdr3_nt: TGTGCCAGCAGCCCGACAGGATCACGAAATGAGCAGTTCTTC; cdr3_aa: CASSPTGSRNEQFF
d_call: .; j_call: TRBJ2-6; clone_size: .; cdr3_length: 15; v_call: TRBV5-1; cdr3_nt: TGCGCCAGCAGCTTGTCTCCTGCTGGGGCCAACGTCCTGACTTTC; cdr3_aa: CASSLSPAGANVLTF
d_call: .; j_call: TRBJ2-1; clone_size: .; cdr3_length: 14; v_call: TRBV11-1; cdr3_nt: TGTGCCAGCAGCCCAAGGACAAGCTACAATGAGCAGTTCTTC; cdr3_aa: CASSPRTSYNEQFF
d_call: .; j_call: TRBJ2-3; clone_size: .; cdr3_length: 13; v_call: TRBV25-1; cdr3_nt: TGTGCCAGCAGTGATCCCGGGGCCAGGACGCAGTATTTT; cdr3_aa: CASSDPGARTQYF
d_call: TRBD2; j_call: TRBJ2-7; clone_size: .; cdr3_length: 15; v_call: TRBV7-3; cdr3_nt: TGTGCCAGCAGCTTACGGGGGGGACACTCCTACGAGCAGTACTTC; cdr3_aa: CASSLRGGHSYEQYF
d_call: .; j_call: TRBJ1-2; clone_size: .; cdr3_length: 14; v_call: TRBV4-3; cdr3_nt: TGCGCCAGCAGCCAACCTGGTGGAGGGTATGGCTACACCTTC; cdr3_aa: CASSQPGGGYGYTF
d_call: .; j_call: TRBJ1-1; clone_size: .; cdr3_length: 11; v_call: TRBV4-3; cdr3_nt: TGCGCCACCGGATCGAACACTGAAGCTTTCTTT; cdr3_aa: CATGSNTEAFF
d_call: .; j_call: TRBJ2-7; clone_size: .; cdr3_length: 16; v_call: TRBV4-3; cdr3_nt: TGCGCCAGCAGCCAAGATATAGGGGTTGACTCCTACGAGCAGTACTTC; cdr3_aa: CASSQDIGVDSYEQYF
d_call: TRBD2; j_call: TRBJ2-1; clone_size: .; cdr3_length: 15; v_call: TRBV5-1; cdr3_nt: TGCGCCAGCAGCCCCGGGCTAGCGGGGATCAATGAGCAGTTCTTC; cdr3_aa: CASSPGLAGINEQFF
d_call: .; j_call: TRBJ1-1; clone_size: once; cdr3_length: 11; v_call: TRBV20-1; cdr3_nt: TGCAGTTCAGGGAGGAACACTGAAGCTTTCTTT; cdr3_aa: CSSGRNTEAFF
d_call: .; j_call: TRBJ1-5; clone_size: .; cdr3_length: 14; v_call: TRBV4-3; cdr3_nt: TGCGCCAGCAGCCAAAGGCAGGACAATCAGCCCCAGCATTTT; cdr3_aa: CASSQRQDNQPQHF
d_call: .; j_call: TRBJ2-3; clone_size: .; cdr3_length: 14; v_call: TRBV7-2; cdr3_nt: TGTGCCAGCAGCTTCGTCGGCAGCACAGATACGCAGTATTTT; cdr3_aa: CASSFVGSTDTQYF
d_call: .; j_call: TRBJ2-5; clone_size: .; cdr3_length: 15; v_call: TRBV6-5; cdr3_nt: TGTGCCAGCAGACCGTGGACAACAAATCAAGAGACCCAGTACTTC; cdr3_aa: CASRPWTTNQETQYF
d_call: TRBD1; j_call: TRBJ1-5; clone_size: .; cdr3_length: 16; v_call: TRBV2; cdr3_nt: TGTGCCAGCAGAGGACAGGACGTACTCGACAATCAGCCCCAGCATTTT; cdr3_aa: CASRGQDVLDNQPQHF
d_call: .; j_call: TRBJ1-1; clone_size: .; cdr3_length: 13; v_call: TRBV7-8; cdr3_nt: TGTGCCAGCAGCTTAGTATGGGGGATTGGAGCTTTCTTT; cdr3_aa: CASSLVWGIGAFF
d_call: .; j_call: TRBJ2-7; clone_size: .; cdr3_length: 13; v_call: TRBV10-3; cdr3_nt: TGTGCCATCAGAGGGGGGGAAGGCTACGAGCAGTACTTC; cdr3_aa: CAIRGGEGYEQYF
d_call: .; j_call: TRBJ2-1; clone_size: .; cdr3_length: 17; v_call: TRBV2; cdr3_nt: TGTGCCAGCACCCAGACCTACCTTAGGGGGAAGAGGAATGAGCAGTTCTTC; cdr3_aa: CASTQTYLRGKRNEQFF
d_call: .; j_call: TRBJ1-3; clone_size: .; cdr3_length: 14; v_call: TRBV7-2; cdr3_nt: TGTGCCAGCAGCTTAAGGGACGCTGGAAACACCATATATTTT; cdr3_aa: CASSLRDAGNTIYF
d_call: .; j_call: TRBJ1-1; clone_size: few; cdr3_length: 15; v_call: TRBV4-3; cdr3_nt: TGCGCCAGCAGCCAAGGGGACCTTATAGACACTGAAGCTTTCTTT; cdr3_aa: CASSQGDLIDTEAFF
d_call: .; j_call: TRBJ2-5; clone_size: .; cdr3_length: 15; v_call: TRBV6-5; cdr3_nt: TGTGCTAGCAGTTATGCCGTATCGTTTCAAGAGACCCAGTACTTC; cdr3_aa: CASSYAVSFQETQYF
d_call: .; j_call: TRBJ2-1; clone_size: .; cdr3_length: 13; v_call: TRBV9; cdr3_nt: TGTGCCAGCAGCGTAGAACTCCTCAGCGAGCAGTTCTTC; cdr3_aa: CASSVELLSEQFF
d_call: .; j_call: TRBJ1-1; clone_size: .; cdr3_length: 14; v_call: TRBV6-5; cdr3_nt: TGTGCCAGCAGTTACGGAAGTCGAAACACTGAAGCTTTCTTT; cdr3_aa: CASSYGSRNTEAFF
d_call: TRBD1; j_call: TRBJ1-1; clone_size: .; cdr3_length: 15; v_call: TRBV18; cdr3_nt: TGTGCCAGCACAGGGGGCGCGAGCGCGAACACTGAAGCTTTCTTT; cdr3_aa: CASTGGASANTEAFF